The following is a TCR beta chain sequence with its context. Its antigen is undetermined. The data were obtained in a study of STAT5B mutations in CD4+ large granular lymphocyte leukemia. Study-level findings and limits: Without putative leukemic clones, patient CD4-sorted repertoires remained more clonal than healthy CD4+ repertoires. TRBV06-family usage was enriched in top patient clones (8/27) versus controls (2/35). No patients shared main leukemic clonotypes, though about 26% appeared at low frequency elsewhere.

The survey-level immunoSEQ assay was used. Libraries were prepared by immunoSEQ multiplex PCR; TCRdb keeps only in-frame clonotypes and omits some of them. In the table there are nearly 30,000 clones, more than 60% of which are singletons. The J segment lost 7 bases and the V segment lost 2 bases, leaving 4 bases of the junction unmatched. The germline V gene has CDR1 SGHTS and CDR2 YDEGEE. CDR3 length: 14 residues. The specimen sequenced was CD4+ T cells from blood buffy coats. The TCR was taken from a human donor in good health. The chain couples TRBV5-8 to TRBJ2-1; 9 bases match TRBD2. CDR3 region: CASSLSAGGNEQFF. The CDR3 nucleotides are TGTGCCAGCAGCTTATCAGCGGGGGGAAATGAGCAGTTCTTC.